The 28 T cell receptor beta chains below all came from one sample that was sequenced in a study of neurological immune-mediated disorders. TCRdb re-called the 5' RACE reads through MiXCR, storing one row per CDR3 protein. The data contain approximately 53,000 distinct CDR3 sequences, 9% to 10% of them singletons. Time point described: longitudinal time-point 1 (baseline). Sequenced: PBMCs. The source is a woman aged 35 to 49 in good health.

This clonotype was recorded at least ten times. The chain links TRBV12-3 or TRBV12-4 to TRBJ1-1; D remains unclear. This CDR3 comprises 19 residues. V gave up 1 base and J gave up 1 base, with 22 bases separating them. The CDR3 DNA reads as TGTGCCAGCAGTTTAGGGTTCCGGCGCTCAAGAGATGGGAACACTGAAGCTTTCTTT. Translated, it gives CASSLGFRRSRDGNTEAFF.

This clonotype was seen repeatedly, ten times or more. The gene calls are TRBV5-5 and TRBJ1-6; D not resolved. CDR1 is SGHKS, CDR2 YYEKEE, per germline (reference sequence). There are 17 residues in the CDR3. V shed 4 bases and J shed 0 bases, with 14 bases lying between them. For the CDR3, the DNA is TGTGCCAGCAGCGCGGACCGGAAAAGCTCCTATAATTCACCCCTCCACTTT. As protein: CASSADRKSSYNSPLHF.

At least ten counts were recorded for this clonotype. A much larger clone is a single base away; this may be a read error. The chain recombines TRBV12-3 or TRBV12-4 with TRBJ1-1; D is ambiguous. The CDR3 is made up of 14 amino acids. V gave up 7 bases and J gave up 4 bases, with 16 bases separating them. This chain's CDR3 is CASTPERFTTEAFF. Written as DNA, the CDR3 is TGTGCCAGCACCCCGGAGAGGTTCACCACTGAAGCTTTCTTT.

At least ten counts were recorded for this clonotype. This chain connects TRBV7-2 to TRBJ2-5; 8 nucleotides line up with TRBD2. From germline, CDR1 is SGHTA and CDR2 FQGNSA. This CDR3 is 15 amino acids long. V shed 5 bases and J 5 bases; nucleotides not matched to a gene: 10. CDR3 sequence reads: CASSPQAGVGETQYF. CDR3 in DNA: TGTGCCAGCAGCCCCCAAGCGGGAGTAGGGGAGACCCAGTACTTC.

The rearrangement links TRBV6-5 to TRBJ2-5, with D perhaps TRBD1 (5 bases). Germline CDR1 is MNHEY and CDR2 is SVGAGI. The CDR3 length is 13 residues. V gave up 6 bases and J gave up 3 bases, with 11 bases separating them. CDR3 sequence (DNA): TGTGCCAGCAGGCTAGGCAGGGAAGAGACCCAGTACTTC. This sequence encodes CASRLGREETQYF.

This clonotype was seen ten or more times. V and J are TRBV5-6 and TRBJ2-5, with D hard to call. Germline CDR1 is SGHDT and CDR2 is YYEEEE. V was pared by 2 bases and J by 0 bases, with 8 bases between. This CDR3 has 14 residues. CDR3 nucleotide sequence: TGTGCCAGCAGCTTCAGAGGCTACCAAGAGACCCAGTACTTC. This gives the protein CASSFRGYQETQYF.

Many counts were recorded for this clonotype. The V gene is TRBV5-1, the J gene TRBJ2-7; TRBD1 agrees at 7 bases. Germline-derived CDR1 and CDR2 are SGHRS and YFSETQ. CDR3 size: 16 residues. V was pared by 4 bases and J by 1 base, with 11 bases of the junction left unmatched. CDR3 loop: CASSITRTGRSYEQYF. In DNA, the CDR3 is TGCGCCAGCAGCATTACCCGGACAGGACGATCCTACGAGCAGTACTTC.

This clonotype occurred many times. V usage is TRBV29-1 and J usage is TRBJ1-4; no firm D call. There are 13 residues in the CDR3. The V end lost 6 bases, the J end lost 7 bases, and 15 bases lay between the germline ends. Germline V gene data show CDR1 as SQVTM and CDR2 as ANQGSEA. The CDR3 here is CSVRTTLTEKLFF. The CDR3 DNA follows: TGCAGCGTCCGGACGACCCTTACTGAAAAACTGTTTTTT.

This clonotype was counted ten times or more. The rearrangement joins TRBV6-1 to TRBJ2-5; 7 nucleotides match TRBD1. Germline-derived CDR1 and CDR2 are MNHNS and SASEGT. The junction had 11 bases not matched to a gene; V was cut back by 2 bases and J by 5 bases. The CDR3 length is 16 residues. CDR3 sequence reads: CASSEWGGDSPETQYF. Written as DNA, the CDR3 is TGTGCCAGCAGTGAATGGGGTGGGGACAGTCCCGAGACCCAGTACTTC.

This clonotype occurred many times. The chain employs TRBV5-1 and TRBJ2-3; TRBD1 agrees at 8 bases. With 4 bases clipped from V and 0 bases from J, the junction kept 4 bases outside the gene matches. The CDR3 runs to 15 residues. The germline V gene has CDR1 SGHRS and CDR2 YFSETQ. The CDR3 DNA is TGCGCCAGCAGCGGGGGACAGGCTAGCACAGATACGCAGTATTTT. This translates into CASSGGQASTDTQYF.

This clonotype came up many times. The CDR3 DNA reads TGTGCCAGCAGCTTAGTAGGGTTGGCGGGCTACAATGAGCAGTTCTTC. The encoded protein is CASSLVGLAGYNEQFF. The chain links TRBV7-2 to TRBJ2-1, with D perhaps TRBD2 (5 bases). CDR1 and CDR2 from the germline V gene are SGHTA and FQGNSA. The CDR3 sequence is 16 residues long. V was pared by 1 base and J by 3 bases, with 13 bases between.

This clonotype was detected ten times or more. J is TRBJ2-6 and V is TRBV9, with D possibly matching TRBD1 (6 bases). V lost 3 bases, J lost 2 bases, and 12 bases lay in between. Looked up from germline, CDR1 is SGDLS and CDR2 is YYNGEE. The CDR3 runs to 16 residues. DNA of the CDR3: TGTGCCAGCAGCGGGGGACAAGGGGCTGGGGCCAACGTCCTGACTTTC. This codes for CASSGGQGAGANVLTF.

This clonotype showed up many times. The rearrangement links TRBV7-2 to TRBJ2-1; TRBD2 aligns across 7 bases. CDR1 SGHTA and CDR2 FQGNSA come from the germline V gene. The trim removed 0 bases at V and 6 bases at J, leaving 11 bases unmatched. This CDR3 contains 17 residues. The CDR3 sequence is CASSLALTGGTPNEQFF. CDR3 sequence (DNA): TGTGCCAGCAGCTTAGCGCTTACGGGGGGAACCCCCAATGAGCAGTTCTTC.

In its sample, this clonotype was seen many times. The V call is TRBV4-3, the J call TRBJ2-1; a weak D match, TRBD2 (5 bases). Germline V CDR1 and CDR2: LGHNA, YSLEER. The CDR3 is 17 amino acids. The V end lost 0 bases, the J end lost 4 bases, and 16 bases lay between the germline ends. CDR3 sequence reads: CASSQDNVRTFYNEQFF. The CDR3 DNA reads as TGCGCCAGCAGCCAAGATAATGTGCGGACTTTTTACAATGAGCAGTTCTTC.

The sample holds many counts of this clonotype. The CDR3 sequence: CASSAYGGFSYNEQFF. CDR3 sequence (DNA): TGTGCCAGCAGCGCATACGGGGGGTTCTCCTACAATGAGCAGTTCTTC. J is TRBJ2-1 and V is TRBV12-3 or TRBV12-4, with 7 bases aligning to TRBD2. V gave up 6 bases and J gave up 0 bases; unmatched junction bases: 8. The CDR3 spans 16 residues.

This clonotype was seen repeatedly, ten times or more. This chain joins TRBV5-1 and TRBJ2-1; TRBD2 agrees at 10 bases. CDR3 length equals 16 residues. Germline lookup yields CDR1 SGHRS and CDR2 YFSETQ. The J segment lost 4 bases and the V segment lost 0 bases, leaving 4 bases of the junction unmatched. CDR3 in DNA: TGCGCCAGCAGCTTGGTACCAGCGGGAGGGTACAATGAGCAGTTCTTC. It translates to CASSLVPAGGYNEQFF.

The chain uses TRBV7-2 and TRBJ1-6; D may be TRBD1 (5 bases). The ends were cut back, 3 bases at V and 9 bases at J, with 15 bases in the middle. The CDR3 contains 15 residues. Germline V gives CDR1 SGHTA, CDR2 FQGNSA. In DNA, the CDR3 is TGTGCCAGCAGCTTCCTGGGGGTGTCTCCTTCACCCCTCCACTTT. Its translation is CASSFLGVSPSPLHF. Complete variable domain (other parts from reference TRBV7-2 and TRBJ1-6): GAGVSQSPSNKVTEKGKDVELRCDPISGHTALYWYRQSLGQGLEFLIYFQGNSAPDKSGLPSDRFSAERTGGSVSTLTIQRTQQEDSAVYLCASSFLGVSPSPLHFGNGTRLTVT.

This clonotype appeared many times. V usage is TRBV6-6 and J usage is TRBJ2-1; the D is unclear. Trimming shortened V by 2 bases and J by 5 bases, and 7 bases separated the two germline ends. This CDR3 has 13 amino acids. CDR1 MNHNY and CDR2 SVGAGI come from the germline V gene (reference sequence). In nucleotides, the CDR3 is TGTGCCAGCAGTTACGGCAGTCACAATGAGCAGTTCTTC. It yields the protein CASSYGSHNEQFF.

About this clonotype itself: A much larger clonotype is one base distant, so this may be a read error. CDR3 nucleotides: TGTGCCAGCAACATTGGGAGGGAGGGCATAGATACGCAGTATTTT. Translation gives CASNIGREGIDTQYF. The rearrangement joins TRBV12-3 or TRBV12-4 to TRBJ2-3, with 7 bases matching TRBD2. The V gene end was trimmed by 7 bases and the J gene end by 5 bases; junction bases not matched to a gene: 12. The CDR3 loop spans 15 amino acids.

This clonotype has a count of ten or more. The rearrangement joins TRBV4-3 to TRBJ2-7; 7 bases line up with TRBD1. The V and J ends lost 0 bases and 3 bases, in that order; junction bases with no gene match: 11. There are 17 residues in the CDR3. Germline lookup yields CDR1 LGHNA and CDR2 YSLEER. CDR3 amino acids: CASSQDGSASGGYEQYF. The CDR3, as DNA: TGCGCCAGCAGCCAAGATGGGTCAGCGTCAGGGGGCTACGAGCAGTACTTC.

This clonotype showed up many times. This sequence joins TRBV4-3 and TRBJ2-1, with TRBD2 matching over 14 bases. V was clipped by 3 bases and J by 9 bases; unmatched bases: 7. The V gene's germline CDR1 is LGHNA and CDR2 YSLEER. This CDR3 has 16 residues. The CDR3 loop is CASSQSGLAGEGEQFF. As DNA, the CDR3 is TGCGCCAGCAGCCAGTCGGGACTAGCGGGAGAGGGTGAGCAGTTCTTC.

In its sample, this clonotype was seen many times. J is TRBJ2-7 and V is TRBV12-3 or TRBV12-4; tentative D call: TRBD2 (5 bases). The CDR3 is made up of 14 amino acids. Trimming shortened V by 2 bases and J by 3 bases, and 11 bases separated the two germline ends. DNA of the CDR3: TGTGCCAGCAGTTTAACTGGAGGATACTACGAGCAGTACTTC. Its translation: CASSLTGGYYEQYF.

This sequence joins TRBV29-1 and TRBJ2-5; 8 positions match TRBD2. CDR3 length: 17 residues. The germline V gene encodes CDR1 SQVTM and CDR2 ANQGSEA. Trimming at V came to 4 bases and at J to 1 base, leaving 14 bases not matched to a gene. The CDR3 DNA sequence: TGCAGCGTTGGGCTCTCCGGGACTAGACAATCCCAAGAGACCCAGTACTTC. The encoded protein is CSVGLSGTRQSQETQYF.

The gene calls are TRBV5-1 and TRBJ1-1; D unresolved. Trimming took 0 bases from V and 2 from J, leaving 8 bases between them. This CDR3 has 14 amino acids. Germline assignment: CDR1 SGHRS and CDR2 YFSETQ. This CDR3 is CASSLASLNTEAFF. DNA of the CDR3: TGCGCCAGCAGCTTGGCCAGCCTAAACACTGAAGCTTTCTTT. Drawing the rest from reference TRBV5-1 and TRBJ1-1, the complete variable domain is KAGVTQTPRYLIKTRGQQVTLSCSPISGHRSVSWYQQTPGQGLQFLFEYFSETQRNKGNFPGRFSGRQFSNSRSEMNVSTLELGDSALYLCASSLASLNTEAFFGQGTRLTVV.

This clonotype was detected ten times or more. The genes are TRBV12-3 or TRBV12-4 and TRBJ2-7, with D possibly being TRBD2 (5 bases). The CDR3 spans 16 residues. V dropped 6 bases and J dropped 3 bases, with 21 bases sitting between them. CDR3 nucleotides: TGTGCCAGCAGCTACACTTATCGGGGTCATGACTACGAGCAGTACTTC. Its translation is CASSYTYRGHDYEQYF.

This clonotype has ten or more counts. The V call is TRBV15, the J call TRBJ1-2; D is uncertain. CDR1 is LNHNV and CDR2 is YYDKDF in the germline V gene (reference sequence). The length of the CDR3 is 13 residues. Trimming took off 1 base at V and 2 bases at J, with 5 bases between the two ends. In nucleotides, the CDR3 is TGTGCCACCAGCAGAGGAGGGAACTATGGCTACACCTTC. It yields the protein CATSRGGNYGYTF.

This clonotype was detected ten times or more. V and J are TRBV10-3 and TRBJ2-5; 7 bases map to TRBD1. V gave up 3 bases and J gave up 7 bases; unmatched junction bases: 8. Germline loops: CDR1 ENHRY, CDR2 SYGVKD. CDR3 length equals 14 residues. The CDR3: CAISDDRAPLTQYF. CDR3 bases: TGTGCCATCAGTGACGACAGGGCCCCGTTGACCCAGTACTTC.

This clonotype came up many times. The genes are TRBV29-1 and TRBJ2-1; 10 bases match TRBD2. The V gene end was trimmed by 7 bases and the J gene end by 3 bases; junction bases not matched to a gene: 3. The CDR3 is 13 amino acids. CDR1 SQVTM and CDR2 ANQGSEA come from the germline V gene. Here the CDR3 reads CSGRTSGYNEQFF. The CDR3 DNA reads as TGCAGCGGTAGGACTAGCGGCTACAATGAGCAGTTCTTC.